This section outlines one TCR beta chain sequence together with its context. Its antigen remains unknown. This specimen belongs to a study of cytomegalovirus exposure and HLA in healthy donors. As for the study in general: Across 350 to 500 genotyped donors, around 80% landed in the Caucasian-associated ancestry cluster.

Germline loops: CDR1 SGHAT, CDR2 FQDESV (reference sequence). The V segment lost 1 base and the J segment 3 bases; nucleotides outside the gene matches: 14. The CDR3 loop spans 18 amino acids. Use of 60 Vbeta and 13 Jbeta primers characterized the PCR. Sequencing used immunoSEQ multiplex PCR; TCRdb keeps in-frame clones, though not all of them. The sample consists of some 190,000 clones, around 80% of them appearing once. Points from the study as a whole: CMV serostatus alone was available as immune exposure information. Analyses of presence/absence relied on an assumption of roughly uniform sequencing depth across donors.

The clonotype originates from a woman in her twenties or thirties in good health and CMV-seropositive. This chain uses TRBV11-1 with TRBJ2-7; 8 bases line up with TRBD1. Sample: PBMCs. For the CDR3, the DNA is TGTGCCAGCAGCTTAGTTGTTGGACAGGGATCAAGGCGCTACGAGCAGTACTTC. Translated: CASSLVVGQGSRRYEQYF.